The present TCR beta chain was sequenced within a study of OX40 agonist ivuxolimab in advanced cancers. Study background: Allowance was made for prior anti-PD-1, anti-PD-L1 or anti-CTLA-4 therapy, and about 40% had some. Two cutaneous melanoma patients and one hepatocellular carcinoma patient, three in all, had partial responses. Study outcomes and limitations: At 0.1 to 3.0 mg/kg and by week 6, CD4+ and CD8+ T cells in the blood had expanded clonally.

As to this clone: Its antigen remains unknown.

The data were produced by immunoSEQ multiplex PCR, yet TCRdb's version contains in-frame clones alone and is incomplete. This sample carries 80,000 to 95,000 clones, 87% of them seen once, and the ten largest clones take approximately 1.5%. Germline CDR1 and CDR2: KGHSH and LQKENI. The length of the CDR3 is 18 residues. Trimming left V 4 bases short and J 4 bases short, with 22 bases between. Systemic immunosuppression or a history of autoimmune disease excluded patients. The sequences come from CD4+ or CD8+ T cells sorted from blood, collected in a trial of the OX40 agonist ivuxolimab. The source is an adult with an advanced solid tumor such as melanoma, head and neck, liver or kidney cancer. The chain joins TRBV18 to TRBJ1-4; TRBD1 might be the D (6 bases). The CDR3 sequence is CASSLGTSTMSDNEKLFF. In DNA form, the CDR3 reads TGTGCCAGCTCACTCGGGACATCCACAATGTCAGATAATGAAAAACTGTTTTTT.